This T cell receptor beta chain came from a study of blood T cell repertoires in COVID-19. On the study more broadly: COVID-19 samples collected from the United States, Italy and Spain covered acute and convalescent phases.

The CDR3 sequence is 14 residues long. Looked up from germline, CDR1 is SGHDT and CDR2 is YYEEEE. The junction had 4 bases not matched to a gene; V was cut back by 0 bases and J by 7 bases. Per the authors' pipeline: Reference gene primers were amplified, and this amplification served to estimate nucleated cell counts. Using immunoSEQ multiplex PCR, the repertoire was profiled, and TCRdb retains in-frame clones only, with some absent. V, J and clone size derive from that table, while D and trimming were established from the DNA sequence. Of more than 90,000 clones in the sample, 85% were seen once. The specimen sequenced was peripheral blood. The sequence came from a man older than 75 with acute or convalescent COVID-19. The genes are TRBV5-6 and TRBJ1-5, with TRBD1 matching 7 bases. CDR3 in amino acids: CASSLGQGGQPQHF. Written as DNA, the CDR3 is TGTGCCAGCAGCTTGGGGCAGGGGGGACAGCCCCAGCATTTT.